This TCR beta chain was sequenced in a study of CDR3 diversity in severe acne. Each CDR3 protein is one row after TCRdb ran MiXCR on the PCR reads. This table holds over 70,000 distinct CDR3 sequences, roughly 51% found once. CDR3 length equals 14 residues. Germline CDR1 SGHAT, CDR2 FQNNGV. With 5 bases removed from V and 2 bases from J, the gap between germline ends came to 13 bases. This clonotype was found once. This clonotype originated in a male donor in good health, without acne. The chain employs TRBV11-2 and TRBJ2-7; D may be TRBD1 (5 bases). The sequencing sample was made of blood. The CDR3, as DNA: TGTGCCAGCAGCCCAATGACAGTTACCTACGAGCAGTACTTC. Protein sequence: CASSPMTVTYEQYF.